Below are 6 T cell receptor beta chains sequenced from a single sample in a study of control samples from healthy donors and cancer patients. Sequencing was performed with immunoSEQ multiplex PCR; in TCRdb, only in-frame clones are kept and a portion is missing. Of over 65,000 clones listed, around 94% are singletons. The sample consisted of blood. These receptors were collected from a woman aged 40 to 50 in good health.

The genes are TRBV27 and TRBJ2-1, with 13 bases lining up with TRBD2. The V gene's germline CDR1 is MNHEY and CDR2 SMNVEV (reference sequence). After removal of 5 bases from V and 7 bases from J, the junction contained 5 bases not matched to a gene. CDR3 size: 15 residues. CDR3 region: CASSIGLAGANEQFF. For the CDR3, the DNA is TGTGCCAGCAGTATCGGACTAGCGGGAGCTAATGAGCAGTTCTTC.

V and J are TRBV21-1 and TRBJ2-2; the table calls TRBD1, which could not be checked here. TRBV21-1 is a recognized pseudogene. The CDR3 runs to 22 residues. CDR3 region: CASSKKPLPGQGARSNTGELFF. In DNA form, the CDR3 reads TGTGCCAGCAGCAAAAAACCCCTTCCGGGACAGGGGGCTAGATCGAACACCGGGGAGCTGTTTTTT.

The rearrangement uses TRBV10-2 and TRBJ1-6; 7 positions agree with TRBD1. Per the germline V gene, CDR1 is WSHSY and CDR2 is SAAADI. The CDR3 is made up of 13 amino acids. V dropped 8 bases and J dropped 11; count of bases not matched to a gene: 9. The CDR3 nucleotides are TGCGCCAGCCGACAGGGTGTACGGACACCCCTCCACTTT. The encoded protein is CASRQGVRTPLHF.

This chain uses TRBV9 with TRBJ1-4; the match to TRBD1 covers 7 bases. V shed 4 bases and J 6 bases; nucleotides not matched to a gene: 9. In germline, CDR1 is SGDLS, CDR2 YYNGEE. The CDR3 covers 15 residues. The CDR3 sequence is CASSPRQGGYEKLFF. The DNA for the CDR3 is TGTGCCAGCAGCCCAAGACAGGGAGGCTATGAAAAACTGTTTTTT. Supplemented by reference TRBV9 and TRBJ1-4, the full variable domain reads DSGVTQTPKHLITATGQRVTLRCSPRSGDLSVYWYQQSLDQGLQFLIQYYNGEERAKGNILERFSAQQFPDLHSELNLSSLELGDSALYFCASSPRQGGYEKLFFGSGTQLSVL.

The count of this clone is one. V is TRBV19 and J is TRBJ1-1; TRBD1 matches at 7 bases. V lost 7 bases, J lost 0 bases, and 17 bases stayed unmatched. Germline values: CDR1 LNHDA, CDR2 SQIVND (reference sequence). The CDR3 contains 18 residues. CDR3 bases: TGTGCCAGTACCTATGCGGCACCGGGACAGTTGTTGAACACTGAAGCTTTCTTT. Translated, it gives CASTYAAPGQLLNTEAFF.

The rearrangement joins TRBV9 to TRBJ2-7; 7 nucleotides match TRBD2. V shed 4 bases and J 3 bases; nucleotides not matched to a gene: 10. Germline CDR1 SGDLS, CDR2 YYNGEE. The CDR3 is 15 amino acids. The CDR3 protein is CASSLEGERDYEQYF. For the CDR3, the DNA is TGTGCCAGCAGCTTAGAGGGAGAGCGGGACTACGAGCAGTACTTC.